This passage covers 13 T cell receptor beta chains from one sample sequenced in a study of T-cell memory formation after mild COVID-19. TCRdb processed the 5' RACE reads anew with MiXCR; each CDR3 protein has one entry. The profile shows about 190,000 distinct CDR3 sequences, roughly 27% of them singletons. Sequencing was done on a sample of PBMCs or a T cell subset sorted from them (not recorded which). These receptors originate from an adult woman who had mild COVID-19 (a few samples of this study predate the infection). Cell type and time point are not known.

This clonotype was seen a few times. The genes are TRBV13 and TRBJ1-3; 7 nucleotides match TRBD1. V was pared by 5 bases and J by 0 bases, with 7 bases of the junction left unmatched. CDR3 length: 16 amino acids. The germline CDR1 and CDR2 sequences are PRHDT and FYEKMQ (reference sequence). CDR3 sequence reads: CASSRDSLSSGNTIYF. The CDR3 DNA reads as TGTGCCAGCAGCCGGGACAGTCTCTCCTCTGGAAACACCATATATTTT.

This clonotype was found a few times. This chain joins TRBV18 and TRBJ2-7; possible D gene TRBD2, 5 bases. The CDR3 totals 13 residues. The V end lost 0 bases, the J end lost 5 bases, and 8 bases lay between the germline ends. Germline V lookup: CDR1 KGHSH, CDR2 LQKENI. CDR3 sequence reads: CASSPPGRDEQYF. CDR3 coding DNA: TGTGCCAGCTCACCACCAGGGAGAGACGAGCAGTACTTC.

CDR3 nucleotides: TGCAGCGTTTTGGGGGACCTGGACTATGGCTACACCTTC. Protein: CSVLGDLDYGYTF. The V call is TRBV29-1, the J call TRBJ1-2; tentative D call: TRBD1 (5 bases). The CDR3 has 13 residues. Trimming stripped 5 bases from V and 3 bases from J, with 13 bases between. The V gene's germline CDR1 is SQVTM and CDR2 ANQGSEA.

This chain uses TRBV29-1 with TRBJ2-5; the D gene is possibly TRBD2 (6 bases). V was pared by 8 bases and J by 5 bases, with 12 bases between. The CDR3 covers 11 residues. The germline CDR1 and CDR2 sequences are SQVTM and ANQGSEA. CDR3 DNA: TGCAGCACCGGAGGGTCGGAGACCCAGTACTTC. As protein: CSTGGSETQYF.

The chain recombines TRBV6-1 with TRBJ1-5; 9 nucleotides agree with TRBD1. The CDR3 extends over 16 amino acids. The germline CDR1 and CDR2 sequences are MNHNS and SASEGT. The V and J ends lost 8 bases and 1 base, in that order; junction bases with no gene match: 9. CDR3 loop: CASCGTGILSNQPQHF. In DNA form, the CDR3 reads TGTGCCAGCTGCGGGACAGGGATTTTAAGCAATCAGCCCCAGCATTTT.

In this sample, this clonotype turned up a few times. The V gene is TRBV5-6, the J gene TRBJ1-3; no firm D call. Germline V gives CDR1 SGHDT, CDR2 YYEEEE. The length of the CDR3 is 17 residues. Trimming pared 0 bases from V and 0 bases from J, leaving 13 bases between. This CDR3 is CASSLGRNPLSGNTIYF. The CDR3, as DNA: TGTGCCAGCAGCTTGGGGCGGAATCCTCTCTCTGGAAACACCATATATTTT. Variable domain in full (rest from reference TRBV5-6 and TRBJ1-3): DAGVTQSPTHLIKTRGQQVTLRCSPKSGHDTVSWYQQALGQGPQFIFQYYEEEERQRGNFPDRFSGHQFPNYSSELNVNALLLGDSALYLCASSLGRNPLSGNTIYFGEGSWLTVV.

This clonotype was observed a few times. The gene calls are TRBV9 and TRBJ2-5; 13 bases match TRBD2. Germline-derived CDR1 and CDR2 are SGDLS and YYNGEE. CDR3 size: 20 residues. V trimming: 1 base; J trimming: 5 bases; junction bases outside the gene matches: 17. The CDR3 here is CASSVPTGTSGVPGGETQYF. CDR3 in DNA: TGTGCCAGCAGCGTACCTACCGGGACTAGCGGGGTCCCTGGGGGCGAGACCCAGTACTTC.

This chain connects TRBV4-1 to TRBJ2-7, with D maybe TRBD1 (5 bases). This CDR3 has 15 amino acids. The germline gives CDR1 MGHRA, CDR2 YSYEKL. V lost 4 bases and J lost 3, with 16 bases in between. In DNA form, the CDR3 reads TGCGCCAGCAGCCCTTTGAGCCTAGGGGACTACGAGCAGTACTTC. Translation gives CASSPLSLGDYEQYF.

This clonotype has only a few counts. The junction differs from germline at one of its ends, possibly a read error. The chain combines TRBV15 with TRBJ2-3; 9 bases map to TRBD1. Germline values: CDR1 LNHNV, CDR2 YYDKDF (reference sequence). The CDR3 is 15 amino acids. CDR3 region: CATSGDRGFTDTQYF. The CDR3 DNA sequence: TGTGCCACCAGCGGAGACAGGGGGTTCACAGATACGCAGTATTTT. Drawing the rest from reference TRBV15 and TRBJ2-3, the complete variable domain is DAMVIQNPRYQVTQFGKPVTLSCSQTLNHNVMYWYQQKSSQAPKLLFHYYDKDFNNEADTPDNFQSRRPNTSFCFLDIRSPGLGDTAMYLCATSGDRGFTDTQYFGPGTRLTVL.

The genes are TRBV10-3 and TRBJ2-7; no clear D gene. The CDR3 has 12 amino acids. Germline CDR1 ENHRY, CDR2 SYGVKD. Trimming removed 6 bases at V and 5 bases at J, with 11 bases between. The CDR3 DNA follows: TGTGCCATCAGCCAGGTAGTCAACGAGCAGTACTTC. The encoded protein is CAISQVVNEQYF.

This clonotype was picked up many times. The rearrangement joins TRBV6-6 to TRBJ2-7; D unresolved. The ends were cut back, 5 bases at V and 6 bases at J, with 17 bases in the middle. This CDR3 comprises 14 residues. CDR1 is MNHNY, CDR2 SVGAGI, per germline (reference sequence). The CDR3 region has the DNA TGTGCCAGCAGTCATGGCACAGCCCTGGTCGAGCAGTACTTC. Protein: CASSHGTALVEQYF.

This CDR3 is CASSEAPGTEAFF. As DNA, the CDR3 is TGTGCCAGCAGTGAAGCCCCCGGTACTGAAGCTTTCTTT. This chain uses TRBV2 with TRBJ1-1, with unresolved D. The V gene lost 0 bases and the J gene lost 5 bases, with 7 bases spanning the gap. The CDR3 is 13 residues long. CDR1 SNHLY and CDR2 FYNNEI come from the germline V gene.

In this sample, this clonotype turned up a few times. J is TRBJ2-1 and V is TRBV6-5, with 7 bases aligning to TRBD2. Germline V gene lookup returns CDR1 MNHEY and CDR2 SVGAGI. CDR3 length: 13 residues. Unmatched junction bases numbered 4, after V lost 0 bases and J lost 11 bases. CDR3 nucleotide sequence: TGTGCCAGCAGTTACTCTGGGGGGACTAAGCAGTTCTTC. The encoded protein is CASSYSGGTKQFF.